The present T cell receptor (beta chain) was sequenced within a study of blood T cell repertoires in COVID-19. Per germline, CDR1 LGHNA and CDR2 YNFKEQ. V shed 3 bases and J 0 bases; nucleotides not matched to a gene: 11. CDR3 length: 17 amino acids. Clones were sequenced by immunoSEQ multiplex PCR, and TCRdb holds only the in-frame ones, with some missing. The data hold 220,000 or so clones, with about 91% observed a single time. The receptor comes from a woman aged 50 to 60 with acute COVID-19. This chain uses TRBV4-2 with TRBJ2-7, with TRBD2 matching over 7 bases. The sequencing input was PBMCs or T cells enriched from blood (not recorded which). The CDR3 bases are TGTGCCAGCAGCCAGTTTCGGGCGGGGGTGAGCTCCTACGAGCAGTACTTC. Translating it yields CASSQFRAGVSSYEQYF.